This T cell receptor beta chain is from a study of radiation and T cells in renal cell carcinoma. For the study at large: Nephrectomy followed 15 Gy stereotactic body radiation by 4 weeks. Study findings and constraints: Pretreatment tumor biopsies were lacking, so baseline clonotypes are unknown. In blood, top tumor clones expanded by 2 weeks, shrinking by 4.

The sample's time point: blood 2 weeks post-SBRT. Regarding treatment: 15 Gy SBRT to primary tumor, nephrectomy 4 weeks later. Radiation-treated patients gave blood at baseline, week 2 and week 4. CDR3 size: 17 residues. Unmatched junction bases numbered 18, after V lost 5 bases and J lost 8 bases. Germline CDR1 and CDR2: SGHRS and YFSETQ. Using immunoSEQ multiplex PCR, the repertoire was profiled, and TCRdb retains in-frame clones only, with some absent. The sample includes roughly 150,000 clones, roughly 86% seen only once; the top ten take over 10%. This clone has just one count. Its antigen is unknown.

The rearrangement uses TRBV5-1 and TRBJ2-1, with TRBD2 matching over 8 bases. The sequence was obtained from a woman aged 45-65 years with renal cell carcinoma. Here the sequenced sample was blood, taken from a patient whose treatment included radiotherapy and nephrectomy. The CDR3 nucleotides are TGCGCCAGCAGGTCGATTGTCGGCCTAGCGGGCGCCGATGAGCAGTTCTTC. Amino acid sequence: CASRSIVGLAGADEQFF.